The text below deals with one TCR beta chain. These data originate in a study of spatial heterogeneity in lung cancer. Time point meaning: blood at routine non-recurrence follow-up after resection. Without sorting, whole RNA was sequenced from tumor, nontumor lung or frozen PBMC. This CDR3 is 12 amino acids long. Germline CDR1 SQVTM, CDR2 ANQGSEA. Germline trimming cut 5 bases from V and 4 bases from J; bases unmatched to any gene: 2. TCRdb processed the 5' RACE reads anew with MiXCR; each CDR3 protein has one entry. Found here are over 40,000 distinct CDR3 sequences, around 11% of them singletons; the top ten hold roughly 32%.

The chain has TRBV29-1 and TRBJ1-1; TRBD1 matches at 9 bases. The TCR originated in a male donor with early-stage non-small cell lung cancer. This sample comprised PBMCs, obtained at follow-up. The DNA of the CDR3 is TGCAGCGTTACGGACAGGGGCACTGAAGCTTTCTTT. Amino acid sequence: CSVTDRGTEAFF.